This TCR beta chain was identified in a study of blood T cell repertoires in COVID-19. About the research overall: From the United States, Italy and Spain came samples of acute and convalescent COVID-19. Nucleic acid was either cDNA or gDNA, and it came from T cells, B-cell-depleted T cells, or PBMCs.

Germline V gives CDR1 SGHKS, CDR2 YYEKEE (reference sequence). V was shortened by 5 bases and J by 1 base, with 15 bases between the two germline ends. The CDR3 is 15 residues long. As originally analysed: Amplification of reference gene primers was used by the study to estimate nucleated cell counts. The assay was immunoSEQ multiplex PCR, and TCRdb's table has in-frame clones only and misses some. Clonal size and the V and J genes are those of that table, whereas D and trimming came from the DNA. The sample carries roughly 110,000 clones, around 84% recorded once. This receptor was identified in a man aged 35 to 55 with acute or convalescent COVID-19. The chain joins TRBV5-5 to TRBJ1-1; possibly TRBD1 for D (5 bases). The material sequenced was peripheral blood. The DNA for the CDR3 is TGTGCCAGCAGACCAGGGAGGGCCGGGAACACTGAAGCTTTCTTT. This sequence encodes CASRPGRAGNTEAFF.